Below, 30 T cell receptor beta chains from the same sample are listed, as sequenced in a study of human T cells and chemical hapten exposure. TCRdb reprocessed the RACE reads with MiXCR, giving one entry per CDR3 protein. Here the sample spans over 300,000 distinct CDR3 sequences, approximately 5.1% being singletons. Time point meaning: pre-sensitization, week 0. The treatment: therapeutic diphenylcyclopropenone sensitization with weekly scalp DPC. The sample consisted of whole blood, taken in connection with sensitization to the hapten diphenylcyclopropenone (DPC). These receptors all stem from a woman between 50 and 59 years old with alopecia areata. Some clones in this sample may be carry-over from other donors' samples.

This clonotype has only a few counts. The chain employs TRBV7-6 and TRBJ2-1, with D perhaps TRBD2 (5 bases). V was clipped by 5 bases and J by 7 bases, with 9 bases between them. CDR1 is SGHVS, CDR2 FNYEAQ, per germline. The CDR3 runs to 12 residues. CDR3 residues: CASSDLANEQFF. The CDR3, as DNA: TGTGCCAGCAGCGATCTAGCAAATGAGCAGTTCTTC.

This clonotype was seen only a few times. CDR3 DNA sequence: TGCAGTGCTGAGCGGACAGGGTTGAAATCGGCCCAGCATTTT. Protein: CSAERTGLKSAQHF. The J gene is TRBJ1-5, the V gene TRBV20-1, with 8 nucleotides matching TRBD1. Germline V CDR1 and CDR2: DFQATT, SNEGSKA (reference sequence). The CDR3 has 14 residues. The V and J ends lost 5 bases and 11 bases, in that order; junction bases with no gene match: 14.

This clonotype has ten or more counts. The chain links TRBV7-2 to TRBJ2-3, with 7 bases fitting TRBD2. The CDR3 spans 14 residues. The germline V gene has CDR1 SGHTA and CDR2 FQGNSA. The J segment lost 3 bases and the V segment lost 6 bases, leaving 6 bases of the junction unmatched. The CDR3 is CASRVEGGTDTQYF. CDR3 nucleotides: TGTGCCAGCAGGGTTGAGGGAGGGACAGATACGCAGTATTTT.

Concerning this clonotype: Since a much larger clone is just one base distant, this may be a read error. The V and J genes are TRBV7-2 and TRBJ2-3, with D possibly TRBD1 on 5 matching bases. The CDR3 is 16 residues long. Germline lookup yields CDR1 SGHTA and CDR2 FQGNSA. The ends were cut back, 4 bases at V and 2 bases at J, with 16 bases in the middle. The CDR3 DNA is TGTGCCAGCAGCTCTAGGAGACTGACAGACACAGATACGCAGTATTTT. This sequence encodes CASSSRRLTDTDTQYF.

The V call is TRBV28, the J call TRBJ2-5; no clear D. Per the germline V gene, CDR1 is MDHEN and CDR2 is SYDVKM. V shed 3 bases and J shed 9 bases, with 11 bases lying between them. The length of the CDR3 is 12 residues. The CDR3 DNA sequence: TGTGCCAGCAGTTTGTTGTCCGGAGCCCAGTACTTC. Translation gives CASSLLSGAQYF.

The rearrangement links TRBV6-2 or TRBV6-3 to TRBJ1-2, with 7 bases identical to TRBD1. In germline, CDR1 is MNHEY, CDR2 SVGEGT. The CDR3 consists of 13 residues. V shed 10 bases and J 6 bases; nucleotides not matched to a gene: 11. The CDR3 spells CAIRRDRANGYTF. DNA for the CDR3: TGTGCCATCAGACGAGACAGGGCGAATGGCTACACCTTC.

DNA of the CDR3: TGTGCCAGCTCACCAGGCCACCCGAACACTGAAGCTTTCTTT. Translating it yields CASSPGHPNTEAFF. V is TRBV18 and J is TRBJ1-1; no definite D call. CDR1 and CDR2 (germline): KGHSH, LQKENI. The CDR3 contains 14 residues. V was cut by 2 bases and J by 1 base, with 8 bases left in between.

This clonotype was observed a handful of times. CDR3 DNA sequence: TGTGCCAGCAGCCACATCCTGAGCACTGAAGCTTTCTTT. This translates into CASSHILSTEAFF. The chain is built from TRBV12-3 or TRBV12-4 and TRBJ1-1; no reliable D call. The CDR3 runs to 13 residues. V was cut by 6 bases and J by 4 bases, with 12 bases left in between.

This chain links TRBV20-1 with TRBJ1-4, with D uncertain. The CDR3 runs 18 residues. CDR1 DFQATT and CDR2 SNEGSKA come from the germline V gene (reference sequence). The V end lost 0 bases, the J end lost 0 bases, and 17 bases lay between the germline ends. The CDR3 DNA is TGCAGTGCTAGAGATCGGTCGGGGAGTTCTGCAACTAATGAAAAACTGTTTTTT. Its protein is CSARDRSGSSATNEKLFF.

The CDR3 DNA reads as TGCGCCAGCAGCCAGGCCGGGCCCCGCACAGATACGCAGTATTTT. It yields the protein CASSQAGPRTDTQYF. This chain uses TRBV4-1 with TRBJ2-3; the D is unclear. The CDR3 covers 15 residues. CDR1 MGHRA and CDR2 YSYEKL come from the germline V gene. Trimming removed 3 bases from V and 1 base from J, with 11 bases in between.

At least ten counts were recorded for this clonotype. The J gene is TRBJ1-5, the V gene TRBV2; no reliable D call. CDR1 SNHLY and CDR2 FYNNEI come from the germline V gene. The CDR3 has 14 amino acids. Trimming pared 9 bases from V and 3 bases from J, leaving 15 bases between. The CDR3 is CASGIGRSNQPQHF. In nucleotides, the CDR3 is TGTGCCAGTGGAATTGGACGGTCCAATCAGCCCCAGCATTTT.

This clonotype turned up a few times. The gene calls are TRBV5-5 and TRBJ2-7; 9 nucleotides align to TRBD1. J was trimmed by 0 bases and V by 3 bases; bases with no gene match: 10. CDR3 length: 17 residues. The germline CDR1 and CDR2 sequences are SGHKS and YYEKEE (reference sequence). CDR3 residues: CASSSTLTGGNSYEQYF. DNA for the CDR3: TGTGCCAGCAGCTCCACACTGACAGGGGGGAACTCCTACGAGCAGTACTTC.

In its sample, this clonotype was seen many times. V gene TRBV20-1 combines with J gene TRBJ1-1, with D hard to call. The germline V gene has CDR1 DFQATT and CDR2 SNEGSKA (reference sequence). The germline V and J ends were trimmed by 1 base and 5 bases, with 17 bases remaining between them. CDR3 length equals 15 residues. CDR3 amino acids: CSARVIGASATEAFF. The CDR3 nucleotides are TGCAGTGCTAGAGTTATAGGCGCCTCAGCAACTGAAGCTTTCTTT.

There are many counts of this clonotype. This chain connects TRBV7-9 to TRBJ1-2, with D perhaps TRBD1 (6 bases). This CDR3 has 14 amino acids. The V end was cut by 5 bases, the J end by 6 bases, with 16 bases between. The germline CDR1 and CDR2 sequences are SEHNR and FQNEAQ (reference sequence). The CDR3 DNA is TGTGCCAGCAGCAGGAACGACAGGAGAAATGGCTACACCTTC. It is translated as CASSRNDRRNGYTF.

This clonotype occurred many times. The genes are TRBV7-8 and TRBJ2-7; D remains unclear. The CDR3 spans 14 residues. V lost 1 base, J lost 3 bases, and 10 bases lay in between. Per germline, CDR1 SGHVS and CDR2 FQNEAQ. CDR3 nucleotide sequence: TGTGCCAGCAGCTTAGACGTGGGTGGCTACGAGCAGTACTTC. Its protein product is CASSLDVGGYEQYF.

This clonotype was seen ten or more times. The gene calls are TRBV2 and TRBJ2-6; weak D call: TRBD2 (5 bases). This CDR3 spans 15 amino acids. Germline values: CDR1 SNHLY, CDR2 FYNNEI. With 6 bases removed from V and 2 bases from J, the gap between germline ends came to 11 bases. The CDR3 nucleotides read TGTGCCAGCAGCCCGGACTTTGCTGGGGCCAACGTCCTGACTTTC. Amino acid sequence: CASSPDFAGANVLTF.

V is TRBV29-1 and J is TRBJ2-7, with unresolved D. Germline values: CDR1 SQVTM, CDR2 ANQGSEA. CDR3 length: 16 amino acids. V gave up 0 bases and J gave up 0 bases, with 15 bases separating them. CDR3 sequence reads: CSVEDPLSSSSYEQYF. CDR3 nucleotide sequence: TGCAGCGTTGAAGATCCACTCAGTTCCAGCTCCTACGAGCAGTACTTC.

This clonotype has just a few counts. The V and J genes are TRBV6-5 and TRBJ1-3; D possibly corresponds to TRBD1 (5 bases). CDR1 and CDR2 from the germline V gene are MNHEY and SVGAGI. Deletions cut 2 bases from V and 3 bases from J, with 20 bases between. The CDR3 has 18 amino acids. Here the CDR3 reads CASSYTRGPGGYGNTIYF. CDR3 DNA sequence: TGTGCCAGCAGTTACACCCGGGGCCCAGGAGGGTATGGAAACACCATATATTTT.

This clonotype has just a few counts. This chain links TRBV20-1 with TRBJ2-7, with TRBD1 as a possible D gene (6 bases). Germline CDR1 and CDR2: DFQATT and SNEGSKA (reference sequence). This CDR3 is 12 amino acids long. With 4 bases removed from V and 1 base from J, the gap between germline ends came to 8 bases. The DNA for the CDR3 is TGCAGTGCTAAGACAGGTTCCTACGAGCAGTACTTC. It specifies CSAKTGSYEQYF.

In its sample, this clonotype was seen many times. The chain recombines TRBV29-1 with TRBJ2-7; 7 nucleotides match TRBD1. The germline CDR1 and CDR2 sequences are SQVTM and ANQGSEA. This CDR3 is 15 amino acids long. The J segment lost 7 bases and the V segment lost 4 bases, leaving 16 bases of the junction unmatched. The CDR3 DNA reads as TGCAGCGTTGGGCGGACTCTACAGGGGATGGGGGAGCAGTACTTC. It codes for CSVGRTLQGMGEQYF.

There are a few counts of this clonotype. The J gene is TRBJ2-3, the V gene TRBV2, with D perhaps TRBD2 (5 bases). Germline-derived CDR1 and CDR2 are SNHLY and FYNNEI. V gave up 2 bases and J gave up 3 bases, with 12 bases separating them. The length of the CDR3 is 15 residues. The CDR3 spells CASSESPGLTDTQYF. Here the CDR3 DNA reads TGTGCCAGCAGTGAATCCCCGGGGTTAACAGATACGCAGTATTTT.

The rearrangement uses TRBV10-3 and TRBJ2-2; TRBD2 matches at 8 bases. The junction had 8 bases not matched to a gene; V was cut back by 2 bases and J by 6 bases. This CDR3 has 16 amino acids. Germline CDR1 reads ENHRY; CDR2 reads SYGVKD. This CDR3 reads CAISEPAGAIAGELFF. CDR3 DNA: TGTGCCATCAGTGAGCCAGCGGGGGCAATCGCCGGGGAGCTGTTTTTT.

This clonotype was counted many times. The chain employs TRBV19 and TRBJ1-2; D ambiguous. Trimming took off 7 bases at V and 0 bases at J, with 21 bases between the two ends. This CDR3 region has 17 residues. Germline V gives CDR1 LNHDA, CDR2 SQIVND (reference sequence). In DNA form, the CDR3 reads TGTGCCAGTACTTTCCCCGACACGAGGATCTCTAACTATGGCTACACCTTC. Its translation is CASTFPDTRISNYGYTF.

This clonotype was observed a handful of times. The rearrangement links TRBV7-2 to TRBJ2-3; the D gene could be TRBD1 or TRBD2 (5 bases each). V lost 2 bases and J lost 14, with 17 bases in between. The CDR3 contains 13 residues. Germline CDR1 is SGHTA and CDR2 is FQGNSA. CDR3 protein: CASSLYRDPRLYF. The CDR3 DNA is TGTGCCAGCAGCTTATACCGGGACCCTCGCTTGTATTTT.

This clonotype was detected ten times or more. The chain couples TRBV10-3 to TRBJ2-7; D assignment may be TRBD1 or TRBD2 (5 bases each). The CDR3 is 12 residues long. Germline V CDR1 and CDR2: ENHRY, SYGVKD. V was shortened by 4 bases and J by 5 bases, with 9 bases between the two germline ends. CDR3 residues: CAISVLGDEQYF. CDR3 DNA: TGTGCCATCAGTGTACTGGGGGACGAGCAGTACTTC.

This clonotype turned up a few times. The CDR3 coding sequence is TGTGCCAGCAGCTTAGCGGGGGGCCTCGGCGGAAGAAACATTCAGTACTTC. Its protein product is CASSLAGGLGGRNIQYF. The chain uses TRBV7-2 and TRBJ2-4, with D perhaps given as TRBD1 or TRBD2 (6 bases each). CDR1 and CDR2 from the germline V gene are SGHTA and FQGNSA. This CDR3 comprises 17 residues. V gave up 0 bases and J gave up 6 bases, with 18 bases separating them.

This clonotype has a count of ten or more. V is TRBV6-6 and J is TRBJ2-1; D assignment may be TRBD1 or TRBD2 (5 bases each). The CDR3 length is 14 residues. Trimming left V 9 bases short and J 3 bases short, with 15 bases between. Germline assignment: CDR1 MNHNY and CDR2 SVGAGI (reference sequence). The CDR3 sequence is CASLGTASYNEQFF. The CDR3 DNA sequence: TGTGCCAGTCTCGGGACCGCCAGCTACAATGAGCAGTTCTTC.

There are many counts of this clonotype. The chain carries TRBV28 and TRBJ2-3; tentative D call: TRBD2 (5 bases). This CDR3 has 15 residues. The V end was cut by 5 bases, the J end by 2 bases, with 14 bases between. The germline V gene encodes CDR1 MDHEN and CDR2 SYDVKM. The CDR3 DNA reads as TGTGCCAGCAGTCCGATGGACTCAGCCACAGATACGCAGTATTTT. This codes for CASSPMDSATDTQYF.

There are many counts of this clonotype. The rearrangement links TRBV6-6 to TRBJ1-1; D may be TRBD1 (6 bases). The CDR3 is 14 residues long. Germline V gene data show CDR1 as MNHNY and CDR2 as SVGAGI (reference sequence). Trimming removed 7 bases at V and 3 bases at J, with 15 bases between. The CDR3 is CASILGRGHTEAFF. In DNA form, the CDR3 reads TGTGCCAGCATTTTAGGCAGGGGACACACTGAAGCTTTCTTT.

This clonotype was recorded a few times. This sequence joins TRBV2 and TRBJ2-2; 8 bases are shared with TRBD2. The CDR3 has 15 residues. The J segment lost 6 bases and the V segment lost 7 bases, leaving 10 bases of the junction unmatched. Per germline, CDR1 SNHLY and CDR2 FYNNEI. In DNA, the CDR3 is TGTGCCAGCAAGGGAGGGACTAGTTTAGCCGGGGAGCTGTTTTTT. It is translated as CASKGGTSLAGELFF.